This TCR beta chain was obtained from a study of early T cells in non-severe SARS-CoV-2 infection. One entry per CDR3 protein, called by TCRdb with MiXCR from the 5' RACE reads. In the table there are tens of thousands of distinct CDR3 sequences, 3.5% to 5.5% of which are singletons. The TCR was taken from an adult who was a healthcare worker with PCR-confirmed SARS-CoV-2 infection or an uninfected control (not recorded which). Sequenced input: whole blood.

Written as DNA, the CDR3 is TGTGCCAGCAGCCGATATTCACTAGCGTACCAAGAGACCCAGTACTTC. Its protein product is CASSRYSLAYQETQYF. J is TRBJ2-5 and V is TRBV7-2; 7 positions agree with TRBD2. V shed 5 bases, J shed 0 bases, and the junction held 9 bases outside the gene matches. The CDR3 covers 16 residues. CDR1 is SGHTA, CDR2 FQGNSA, per germline.